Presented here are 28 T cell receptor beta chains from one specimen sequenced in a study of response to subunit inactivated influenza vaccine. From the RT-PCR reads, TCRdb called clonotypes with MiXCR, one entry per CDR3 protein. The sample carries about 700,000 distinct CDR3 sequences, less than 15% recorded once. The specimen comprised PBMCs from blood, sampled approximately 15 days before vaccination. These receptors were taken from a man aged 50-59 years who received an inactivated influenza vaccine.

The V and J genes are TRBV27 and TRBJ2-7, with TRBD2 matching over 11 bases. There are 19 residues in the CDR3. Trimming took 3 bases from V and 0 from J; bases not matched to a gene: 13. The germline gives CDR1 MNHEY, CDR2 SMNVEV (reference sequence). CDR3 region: CASSLAGLAGGIASYEQYF. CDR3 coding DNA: TGTGCCAGCAGTTTGGCCGGACTAGCGGGCGGAATTGCCTCCTACGAGCAGTACTTC.

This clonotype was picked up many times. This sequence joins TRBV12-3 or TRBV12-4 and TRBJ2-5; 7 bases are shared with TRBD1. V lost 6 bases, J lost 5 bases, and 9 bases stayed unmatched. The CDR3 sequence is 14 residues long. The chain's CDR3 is CASSRDSGIETQYF. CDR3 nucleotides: TGTGCCAGCAGCCGGGACAGTGGGATCGAGACCCAGTACTTC.

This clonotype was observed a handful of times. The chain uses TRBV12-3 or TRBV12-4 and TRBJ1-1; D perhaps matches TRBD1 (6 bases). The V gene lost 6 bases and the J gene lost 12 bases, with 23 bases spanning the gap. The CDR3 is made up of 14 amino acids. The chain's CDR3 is CASSLRGVSGEPFF. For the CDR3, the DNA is TGTGCCAGCAGCTTAAGGGGGGTCTCAGGGGAACCTTTCTTT.

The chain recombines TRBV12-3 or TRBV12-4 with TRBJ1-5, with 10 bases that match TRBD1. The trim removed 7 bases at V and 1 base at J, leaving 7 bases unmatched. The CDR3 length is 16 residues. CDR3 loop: CASKRDRGYSNQPQHF. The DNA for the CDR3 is TGTGCCAGCAAACGGGACAGGGGATACAGCAATCAGCCCCAGCATTTT.

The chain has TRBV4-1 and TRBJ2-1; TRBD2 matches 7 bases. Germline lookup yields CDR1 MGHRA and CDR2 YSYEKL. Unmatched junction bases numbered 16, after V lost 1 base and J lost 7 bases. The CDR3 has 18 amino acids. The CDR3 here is CASSQVISKAGSQNEQFF. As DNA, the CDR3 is TGCGCCAGCAGCCAAGTAATTAGTAAAGCGGGGAGCCAAAATGAGCAGTTCTTC.

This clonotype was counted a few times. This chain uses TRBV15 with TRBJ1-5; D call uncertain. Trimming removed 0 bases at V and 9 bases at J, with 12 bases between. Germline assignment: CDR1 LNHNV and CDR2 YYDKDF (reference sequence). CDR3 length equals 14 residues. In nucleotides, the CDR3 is TGTGCCACCAGCAGAGACGTTTCAGTGGGGCCCCAGCATTTT. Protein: CATSRDVSVGPQHF.

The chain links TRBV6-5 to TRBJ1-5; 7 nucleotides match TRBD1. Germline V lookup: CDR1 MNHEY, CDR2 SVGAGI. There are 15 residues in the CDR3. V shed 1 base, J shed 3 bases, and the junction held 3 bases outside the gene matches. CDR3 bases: TGTGCCAGCAGTTACTTGACAGGGAACAATCAGCCCCAGCATTTT. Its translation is CASSYLTGNNQPQHF.

CDR3 DNA: TGTGCCATCACCCGCTCAGGGGAAGGGTACAATGAGCAGTTCTTC. This sequence encodes CAITRSGEGYNEQFF. This chain uses TRBV10-3 with TRBJ2-1; TRBD1 is a possible D gene (6 bases). The CDR3 spans 15 residues. CDR1 and CDR2 (germline): ENHRY, SYGVKD. Trimming shortened V by 7 bases and J by 4 bases, and 17 bases separated the two germline ends.

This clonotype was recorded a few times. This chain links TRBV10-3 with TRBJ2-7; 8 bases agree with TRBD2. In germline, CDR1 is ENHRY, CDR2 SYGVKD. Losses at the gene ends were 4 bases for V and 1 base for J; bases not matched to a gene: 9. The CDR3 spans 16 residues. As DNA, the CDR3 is TGTGCCATCAGTGGACCAGCGGGGGTTAGGTCCTACGAGCAGTACTTC. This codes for CAISGPAGVRSYEQYF.

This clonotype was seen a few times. CDR3 bases: TGTGCCAGCAGCTTCGCCACCCCCTTCGACAGGGGATATGGCACAGATACGCAGTATTTT. Amino acids: CASSFATPFDRGYGTDTQYF. The chain employs TRBV7-6 and TRBJ2-3; 8 bases agree with TRBD1. The trim removed 3 bases at V and 1 base at J, leaving 18 bases unmatched. The germline V gene encodes CDR1 SGHVS and CDR2 FNYEAQ. The CDR3 sequence is 20 residues long.

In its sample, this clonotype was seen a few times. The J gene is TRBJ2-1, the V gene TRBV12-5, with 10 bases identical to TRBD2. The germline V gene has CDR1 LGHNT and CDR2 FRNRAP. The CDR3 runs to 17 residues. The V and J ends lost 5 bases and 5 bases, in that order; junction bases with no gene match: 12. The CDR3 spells CASGLAYGTSVHNEQFF. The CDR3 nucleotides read TGTGCTAGTGGTCTTGCGTACGGGACTAGCGTTCACAATGAGCAGTTCTTC.

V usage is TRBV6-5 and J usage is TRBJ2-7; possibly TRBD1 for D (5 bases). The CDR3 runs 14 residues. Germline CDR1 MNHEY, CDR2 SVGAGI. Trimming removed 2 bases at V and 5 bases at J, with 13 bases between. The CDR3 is CASSYRRDSNEQYF. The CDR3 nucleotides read TGTGCCAGCAGTTACCGCCGAGACAGCAACGAGCAGTACTTC.

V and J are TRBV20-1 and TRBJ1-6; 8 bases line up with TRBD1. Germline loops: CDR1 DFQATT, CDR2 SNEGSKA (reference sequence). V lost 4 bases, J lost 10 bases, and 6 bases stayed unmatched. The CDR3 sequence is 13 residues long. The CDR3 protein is CSATDRESSPLHF. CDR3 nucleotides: TGCAGTGCTACGGACAGGGAGAGCTCACCCCTCCACTTT.

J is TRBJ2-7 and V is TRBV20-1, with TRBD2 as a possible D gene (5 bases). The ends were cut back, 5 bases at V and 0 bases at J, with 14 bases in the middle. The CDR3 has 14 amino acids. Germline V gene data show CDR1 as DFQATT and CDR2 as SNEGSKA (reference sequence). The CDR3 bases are TGCAGTGCTCTTTTTGGACTCGACTCCTACGAGCAGTACTTC. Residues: CSALFGLDSYEQYF.

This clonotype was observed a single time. Here the CDR3 reads CASSAQGSTNEQFF. The CDR3, as DNA: TGTGCCAGCAGCGCCCAAGGGAGTACCAATGAGCAGTTCTTC. The V gene is TRBV7-3, the J gene TRBJ2-1, with D perhaps matching TRBD2 (5 bases). Trimming stripped 5 bases from V and 6 bases from J, with 14 bases between. Germline V lookup: CDR1 SGHTA, CDR2 FQGTGA. The CDR3 is 14 residues long.

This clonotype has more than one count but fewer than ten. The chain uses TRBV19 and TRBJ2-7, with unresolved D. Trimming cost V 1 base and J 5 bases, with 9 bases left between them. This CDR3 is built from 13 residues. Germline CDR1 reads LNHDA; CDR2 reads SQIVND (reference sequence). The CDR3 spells CASSIARGNEQYF. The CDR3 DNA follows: TGTGCCAGTAGTATAGCGCGTGGAAACGAGCAGTACTTC.

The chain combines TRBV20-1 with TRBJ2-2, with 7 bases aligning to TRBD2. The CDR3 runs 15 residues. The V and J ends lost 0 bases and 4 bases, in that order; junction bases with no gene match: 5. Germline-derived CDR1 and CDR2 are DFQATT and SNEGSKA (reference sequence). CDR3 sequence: CSARDVASGTGELFF. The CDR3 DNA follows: TGCAGTGCTAGAGATGTAGCTAGCGGCACCGGGGAGCTGTTTTTT.

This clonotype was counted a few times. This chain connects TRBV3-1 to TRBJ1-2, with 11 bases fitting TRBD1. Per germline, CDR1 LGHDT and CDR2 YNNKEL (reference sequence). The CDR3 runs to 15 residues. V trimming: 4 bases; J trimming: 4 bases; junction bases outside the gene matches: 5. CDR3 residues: CASSPRDRGFYGYTF. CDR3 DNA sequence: TGTGCCAGCAGCCCCCGGGACAGGGGGTTCTATGGCTACACCTTC.

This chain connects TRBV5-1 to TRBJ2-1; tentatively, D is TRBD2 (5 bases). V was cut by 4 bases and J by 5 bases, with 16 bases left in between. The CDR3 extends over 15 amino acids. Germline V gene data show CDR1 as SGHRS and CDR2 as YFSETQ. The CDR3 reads CASSPRRTANNEQFF. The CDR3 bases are TGCGCCAGCAGCCCTAGGAGGACTGCCAACAATGAGCAGTTCTTC.

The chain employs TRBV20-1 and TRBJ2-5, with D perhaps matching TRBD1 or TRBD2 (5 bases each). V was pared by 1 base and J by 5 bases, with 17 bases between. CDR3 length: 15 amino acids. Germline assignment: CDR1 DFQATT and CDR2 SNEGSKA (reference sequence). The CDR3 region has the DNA TGCAGTGCTAGAGGGGGGATTCCCTTCCCGGAGACCCAGTACTTC. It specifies CSARGGIPFPETQYF.

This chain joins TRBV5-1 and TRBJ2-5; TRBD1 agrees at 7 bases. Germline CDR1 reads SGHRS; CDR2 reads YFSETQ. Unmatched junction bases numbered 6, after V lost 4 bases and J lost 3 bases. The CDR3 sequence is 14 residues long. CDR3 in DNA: TGCGCCAGCAGCGCACAGACAGGGAAAGAGACCCAGTACTTC. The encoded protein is CASSAQTGKETQYF.

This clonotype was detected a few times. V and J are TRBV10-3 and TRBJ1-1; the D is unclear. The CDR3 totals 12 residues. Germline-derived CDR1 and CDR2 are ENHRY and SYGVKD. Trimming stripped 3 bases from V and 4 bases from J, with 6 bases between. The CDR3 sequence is CAISDTGTEAFF. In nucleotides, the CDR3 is TGTGCCATCAGTGATACGGGCACTGAAGCTTTCTTT.

CDR3 DNA: TGCAGTGCTAGTGCTAGCGGTCTATACAATGAGCAGTTCTTC. Residues: CSASASGLYNEQFF. The V gene is TRBV20-1, the J gene TRBJ2-1; TRBD2 matches 7 bases. Trimming cost V 3 bases and J 4 bases; bases outside gene matches: 6. The CDR3 runs to 14 residues. Germline assignment: CDR1 DFQATT and CDR2 SNEGSKA (reference sequence).

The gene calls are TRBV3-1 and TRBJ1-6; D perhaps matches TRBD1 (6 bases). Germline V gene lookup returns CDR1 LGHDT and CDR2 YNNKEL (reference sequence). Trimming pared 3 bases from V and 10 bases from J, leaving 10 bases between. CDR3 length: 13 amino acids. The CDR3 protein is CASSQGAESPLHF. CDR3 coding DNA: TGTGCCAGCAGCCAGGGGGCGGAATCACCCCTCCACTTT.

The CDR3 loop reads CSASVGAGGEQYF. The CDR3 DNA sequence: TGCAGCGCATCTGTAGGGGCGGGGGGCGAGCAGTACTTC. The rearrangement joins TRBV20-1 to TRBJ2-7; 8 bases align to TRBD2. The CDR3 length is 13 residues. Germline V gene sequence: CDR1 DFQATT, CDR2 SNEGSKA (reference sequence).

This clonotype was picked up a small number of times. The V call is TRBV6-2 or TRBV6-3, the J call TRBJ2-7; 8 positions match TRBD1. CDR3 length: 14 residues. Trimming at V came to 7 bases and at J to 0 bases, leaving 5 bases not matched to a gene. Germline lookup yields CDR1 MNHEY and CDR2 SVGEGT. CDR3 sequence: CASNRGQGSYEQYF. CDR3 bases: TGTGCCAGCAATAGAGGACAGGGCTCCTACGAGCAGTACTTC.

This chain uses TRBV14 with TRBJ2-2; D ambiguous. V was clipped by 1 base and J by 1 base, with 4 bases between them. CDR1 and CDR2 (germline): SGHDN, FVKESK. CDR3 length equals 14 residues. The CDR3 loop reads CASSQVKNTGELFF. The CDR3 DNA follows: TGTGCCAGCAGCCAAGTTAAGAACACCGGGGAGCTGTTTTTT.

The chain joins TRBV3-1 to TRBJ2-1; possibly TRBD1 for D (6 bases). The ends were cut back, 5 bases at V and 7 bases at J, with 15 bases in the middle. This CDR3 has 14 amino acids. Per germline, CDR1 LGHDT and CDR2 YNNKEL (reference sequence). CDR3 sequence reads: CASSFSTGKNEQFF. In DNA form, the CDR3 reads TGTGCCAGCAGCTTCTCGACAGGCAAGAATGAGCAGTTCTTC.